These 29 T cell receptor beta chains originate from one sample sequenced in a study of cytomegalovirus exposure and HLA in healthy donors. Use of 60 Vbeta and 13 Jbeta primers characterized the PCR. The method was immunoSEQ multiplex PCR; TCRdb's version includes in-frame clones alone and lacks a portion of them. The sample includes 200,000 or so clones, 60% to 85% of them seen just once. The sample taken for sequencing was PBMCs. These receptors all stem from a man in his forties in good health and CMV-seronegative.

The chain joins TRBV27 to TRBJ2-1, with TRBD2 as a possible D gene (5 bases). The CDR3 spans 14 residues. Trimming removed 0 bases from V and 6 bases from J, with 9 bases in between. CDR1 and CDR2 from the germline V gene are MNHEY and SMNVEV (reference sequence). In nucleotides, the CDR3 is TGTGCCAGCAGTTTATCAGGGAGTGGCAATGAGCAGTTCTTC. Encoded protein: CASSLSGSGNEQFF.

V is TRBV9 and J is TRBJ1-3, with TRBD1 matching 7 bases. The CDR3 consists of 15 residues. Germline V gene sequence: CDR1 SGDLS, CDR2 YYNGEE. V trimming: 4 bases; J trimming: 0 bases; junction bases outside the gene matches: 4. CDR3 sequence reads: CASSSGDSSGNTIYF. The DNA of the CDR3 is TGTGCCAGCAGCTCAGGGGACAGCTCTGGAAACACCATATATTTT.

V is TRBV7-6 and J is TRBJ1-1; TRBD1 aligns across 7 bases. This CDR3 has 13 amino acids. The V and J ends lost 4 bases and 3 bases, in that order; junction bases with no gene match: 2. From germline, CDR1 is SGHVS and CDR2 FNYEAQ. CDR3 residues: CASSSGTDTEAFF. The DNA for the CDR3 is TGTGCCAGCAGCTCCGGGACAGACACTGAAGCTTTCTTT.

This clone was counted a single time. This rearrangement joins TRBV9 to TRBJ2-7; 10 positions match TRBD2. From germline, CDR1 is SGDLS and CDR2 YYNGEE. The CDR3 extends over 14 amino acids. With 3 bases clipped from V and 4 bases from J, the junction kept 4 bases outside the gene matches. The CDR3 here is CASSEAGGGYEQYF. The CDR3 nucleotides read TGTGCCAGCAGCGAAGCGGGAGGGGGTTACGAGCAGTACTTC. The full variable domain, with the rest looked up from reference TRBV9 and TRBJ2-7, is DSGVTQTPKHLITATGQRVTLRCSPRSGDLSVYWYQQSLDQGLQFLIQYYNGEERAKGNILERFSAQQFPDLHSELNLSSLELGDSALYFCASSEAGGGYEQYFGPGTRLTVT.

In DNA, the CDR3 is TGTGCCAGCAGCTTAAATAGAATTGGACAGGGGGCGTCCTACGAGCAGTACTTC. The encoded protein is CASSLNRIGQGASYEQYF. The V gene is TRBV7-2, the J gene TRBJ2-7; 11 bases fit TRBD1. With V trimmed by 2 bases and J by 1 base, 10 bases remained unmatched. CDR3 length: 18 amino acids. Germline CDR1 SGHTA, CDR2 FQGNSA.

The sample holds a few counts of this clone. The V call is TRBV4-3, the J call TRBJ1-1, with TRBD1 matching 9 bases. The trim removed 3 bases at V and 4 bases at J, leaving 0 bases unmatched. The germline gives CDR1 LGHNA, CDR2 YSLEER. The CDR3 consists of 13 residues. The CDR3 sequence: CASSQGQGTEAFF. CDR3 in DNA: TGCGCCAGCAGCCAGGGACAGGGCACTGAAGCTTTCTTT.

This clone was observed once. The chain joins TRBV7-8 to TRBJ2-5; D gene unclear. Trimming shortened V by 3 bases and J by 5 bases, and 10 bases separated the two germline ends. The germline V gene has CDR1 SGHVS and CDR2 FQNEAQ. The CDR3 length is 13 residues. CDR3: CASSFPGEETQYF. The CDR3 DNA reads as TGTGCCAGCAGCTTTCCGGGTGAGGAGACCCAGTACTTC.

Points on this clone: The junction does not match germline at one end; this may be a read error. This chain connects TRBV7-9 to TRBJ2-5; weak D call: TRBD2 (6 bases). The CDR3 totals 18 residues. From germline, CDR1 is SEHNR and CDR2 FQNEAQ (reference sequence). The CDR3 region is CSSSLSGGDSLSRETQYF. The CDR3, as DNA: TGTTCCAGCAGCTTAAGTGGAGGGGACTCCCTTTCGAGAGAGACCCAGTACTTC.

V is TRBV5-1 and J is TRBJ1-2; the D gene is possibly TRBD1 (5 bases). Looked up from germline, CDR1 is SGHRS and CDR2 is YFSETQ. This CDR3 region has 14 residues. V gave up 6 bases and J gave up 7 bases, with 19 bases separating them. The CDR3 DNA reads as TGCGCCAGCACCCCGGGGGGGGATGTGTTTGGCTACACCTTC. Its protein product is CASTPGGDVFGYTF. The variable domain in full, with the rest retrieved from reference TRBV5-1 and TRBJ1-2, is KAGVTQTPRYLIKTRGQQVTLSCSPISGHRSVSWYQQTPGQGLQFLFEYFSETQRNKGNFPGRFSGRQFSNSRSEMNVSTLELGDSALYLCASTPGGDVFGYTFGSGTRLTVV.

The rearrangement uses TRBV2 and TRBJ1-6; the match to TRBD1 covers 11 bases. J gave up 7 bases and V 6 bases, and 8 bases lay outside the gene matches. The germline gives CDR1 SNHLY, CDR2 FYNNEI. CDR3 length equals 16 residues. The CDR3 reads CASSSGQGAVNSPLHF. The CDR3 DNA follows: TGTGCCAGCAGCTCCGGACAGGGGGCGGTAAATTCACCCCTCCACTTT. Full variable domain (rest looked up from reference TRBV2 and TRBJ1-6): EPEVTQTPSHQVTQMGQEVILRCVPISNHLYFYWYRQILGQKVEFLVSFYNNEISEKSEIFDDQFSVERPDGSNFTLKIRSTKLEDSAMYFCASSSGQGAVNSPLHFGNGTRLTVT.

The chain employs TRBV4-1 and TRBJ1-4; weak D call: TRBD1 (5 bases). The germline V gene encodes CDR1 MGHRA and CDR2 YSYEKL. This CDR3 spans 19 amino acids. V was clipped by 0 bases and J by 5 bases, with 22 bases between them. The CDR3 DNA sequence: TGCGCCAGCAGCCAAGATCCCCCAGGGCTAACATTGGTAAATGAAAAACTGTTTTTT. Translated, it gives CASSQDPPGLTLVNEKLFF.

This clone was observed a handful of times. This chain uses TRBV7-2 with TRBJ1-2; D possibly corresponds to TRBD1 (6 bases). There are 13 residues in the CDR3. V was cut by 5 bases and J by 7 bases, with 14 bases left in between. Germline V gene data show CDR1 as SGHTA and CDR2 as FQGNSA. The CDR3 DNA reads TGTGCCAGCAGCCGAAGCAGGGGCGGTGGCTACACCTTC. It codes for CASSRSRGGGYTF.

The DNA of the CDR3 is TGCGCCAGCAGCGCTCGCCCACAGGGGGCTCAAGAGACCCAGTACTTC. This translates into CASSARPQGAQETQYF. The chain combines TRBV4-3 with TRBJ2-5; the match to TRBD1 covers 9 bases. Germline V gene lookup returns CDR1 LGHNA and CDR2 YSLEER. V was clipped by 5 bases and J by 2 bases; unmatched bases: 9. The CDR3 length is 16 residues.

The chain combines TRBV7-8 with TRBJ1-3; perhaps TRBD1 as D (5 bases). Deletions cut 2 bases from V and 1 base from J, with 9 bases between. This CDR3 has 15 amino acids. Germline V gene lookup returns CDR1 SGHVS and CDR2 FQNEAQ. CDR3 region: CASSLSRQSGNTIYF. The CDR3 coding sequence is TGTGCCAGCAGCTTATCGAGACAGTCTGGAAACACCATATATTTT.

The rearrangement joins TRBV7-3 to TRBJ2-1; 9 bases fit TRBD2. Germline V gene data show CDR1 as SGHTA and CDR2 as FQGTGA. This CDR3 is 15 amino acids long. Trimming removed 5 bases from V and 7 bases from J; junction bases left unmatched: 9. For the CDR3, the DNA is TGTGCCAGCAGCGCAAGCCTAGCGGGGAGGAATGAGCAGTTCTTC. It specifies CASSASLAGRNEQFF.

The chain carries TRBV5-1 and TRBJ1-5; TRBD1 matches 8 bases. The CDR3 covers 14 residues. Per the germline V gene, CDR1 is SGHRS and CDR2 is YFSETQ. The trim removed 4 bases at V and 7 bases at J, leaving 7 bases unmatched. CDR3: CASSRGQGEQPQHF. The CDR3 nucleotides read TGCGCCAGCAGCCGCGGACAGGGTGAACAGCCCCAGCATTTT. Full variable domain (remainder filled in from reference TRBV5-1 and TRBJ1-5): KAGVTQTPRYLIKTRGQQVTLSCSPISGHRSVSWYQQTPGQGLQFLFEYFSETQRNKGNFPGRFSGRQFSNSRSEMNVSTLELGDSALYLCASSRGQGEQPQHFGDGTRLSIL.

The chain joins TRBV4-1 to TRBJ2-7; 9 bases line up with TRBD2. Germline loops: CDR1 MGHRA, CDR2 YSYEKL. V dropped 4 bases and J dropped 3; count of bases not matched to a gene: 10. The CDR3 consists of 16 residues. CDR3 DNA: TGCGCCAGCAGCCCCTCCGAAGCGGGGGGATTCTACGAGCAGTACTTC. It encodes CASSPSEAGGFYEQYF.

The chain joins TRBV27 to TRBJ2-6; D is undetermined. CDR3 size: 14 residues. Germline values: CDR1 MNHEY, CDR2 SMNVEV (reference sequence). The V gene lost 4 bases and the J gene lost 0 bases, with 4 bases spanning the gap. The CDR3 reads CASSSYSGANVLTF. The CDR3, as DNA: TGTGCCAGCAGTTCCTACTCTGGGGCCAACGTCCTGACTTTC.

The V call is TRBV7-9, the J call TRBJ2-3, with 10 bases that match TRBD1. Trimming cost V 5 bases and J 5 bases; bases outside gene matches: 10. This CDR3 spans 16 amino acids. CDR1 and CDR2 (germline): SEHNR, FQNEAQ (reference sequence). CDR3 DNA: TGTGCCAGCAGCAGAAATCCGGGACAGGGGATAGATACGCAGTATTTT. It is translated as CASSRNPGQGIDTQYF.

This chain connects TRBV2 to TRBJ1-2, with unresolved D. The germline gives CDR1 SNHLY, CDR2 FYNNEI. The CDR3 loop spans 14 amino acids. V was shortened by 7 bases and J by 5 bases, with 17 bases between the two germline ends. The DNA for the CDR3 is TGTGCCAGCATCATGGGCACCAAGGATTATGGCTACACCTTC. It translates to CASIMGTKDYGYTF.

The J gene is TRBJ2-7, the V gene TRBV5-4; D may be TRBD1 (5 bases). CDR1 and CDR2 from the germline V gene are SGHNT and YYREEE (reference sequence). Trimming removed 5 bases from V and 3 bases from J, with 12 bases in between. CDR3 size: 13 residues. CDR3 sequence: CASSKDTFYEQYF. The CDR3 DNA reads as TGTGCCAGCAGTAAGGACACCTTCTACGAGCAGTACTTC. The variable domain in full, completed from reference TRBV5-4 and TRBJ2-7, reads ETGVTQSPTHLIKTRGQQVTLRCSSQSGHNTVSWYQQALGQGPQFIFQYYREEENGRGNFPPRFSGLQFPNYSSELNVNALELDDSALYLCASSKDTFYEQYFGPGTRLTVT.

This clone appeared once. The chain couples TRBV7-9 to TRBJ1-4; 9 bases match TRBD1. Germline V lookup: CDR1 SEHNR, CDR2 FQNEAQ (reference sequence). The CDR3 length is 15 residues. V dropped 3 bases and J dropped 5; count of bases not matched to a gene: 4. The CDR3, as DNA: TGTGCCAGCAGCTTTCCCGGGACAGGGAATGAAAAACTGTTTTTT. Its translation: CASSFPGTGNEKLFF.

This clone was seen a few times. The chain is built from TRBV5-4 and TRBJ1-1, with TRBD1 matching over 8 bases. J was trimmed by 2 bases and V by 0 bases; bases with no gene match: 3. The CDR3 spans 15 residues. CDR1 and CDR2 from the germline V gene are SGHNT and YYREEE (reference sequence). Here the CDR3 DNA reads TGTGCCAGCAGCTTGGCGACAGGGGCTAACACTGAAGCTTTCTTT. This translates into CASSLATGANTEAFF.

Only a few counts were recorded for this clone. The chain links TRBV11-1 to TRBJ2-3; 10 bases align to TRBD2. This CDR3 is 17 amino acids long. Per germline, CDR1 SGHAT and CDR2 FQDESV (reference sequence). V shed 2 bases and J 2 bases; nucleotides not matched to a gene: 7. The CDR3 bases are TGTGCCAGCAGCTTACGCCTAGCGGGGGCCGACACAGATACGCAGTATTTT. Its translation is CASSLRLAGADTDTQYF.

Here the CDR3 reads CASSDRVNYGYTF. As DNA, the CDR3 is TGTGCCAGCAGTGACAGGGTTAACTATGGCTACACCTTC. V and J are TRBV2 and TRBJ1-2; D may be TRBD1 (5 bases). Trimming took off 3 bases at V and 1 base at J, with 6 bases between the two ends. The CDR3 loop spans 13 amino acids. Germline V gene lookup returns CDR1 SNHLY and CDR2 FYNNEI.

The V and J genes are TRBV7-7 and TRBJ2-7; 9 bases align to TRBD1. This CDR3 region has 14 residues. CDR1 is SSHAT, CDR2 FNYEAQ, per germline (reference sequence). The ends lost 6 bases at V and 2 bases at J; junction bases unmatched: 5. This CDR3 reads CASSSGTGTYEQYF. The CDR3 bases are TGTGCCAGCAGTTCCGGGACAGGGACCTACGAGCAGTACTTC.

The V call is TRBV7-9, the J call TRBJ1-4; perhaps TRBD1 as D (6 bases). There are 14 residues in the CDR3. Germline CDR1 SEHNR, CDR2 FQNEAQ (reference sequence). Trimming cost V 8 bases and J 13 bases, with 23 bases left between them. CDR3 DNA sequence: TGTGCCAGCGACGCCGAGGACAGACCCTTAAGACTGTTTTTT. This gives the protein CASDAEDRPLRLFF.

The CDR3 reads CASSPNDRAAQYF. The CDR3 bases are TGTGCCAGCAGCCCTAACGACAGGGCCGCGCAGTATTTT. The V call is TRBV5-4, the J call TRBJ2-3, with 7 positions matching TRBD1. The CDR3 is made up of 13 amino acids. The J segment lost 10 bases and the V segment lost 4 bases, leaving 9 bases of the junction unmatched. Germline-derived CDR1 and CDR2 are SGHNT and YYREEE (reference sequence).

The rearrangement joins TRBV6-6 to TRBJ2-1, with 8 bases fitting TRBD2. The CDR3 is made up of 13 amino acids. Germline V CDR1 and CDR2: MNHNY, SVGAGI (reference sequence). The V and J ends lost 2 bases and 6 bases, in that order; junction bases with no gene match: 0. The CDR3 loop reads CASSYGTSNEQFF. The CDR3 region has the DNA TGTGCCAGCAGTTACGGGACTAGCAATGAGCAGTTCTTC.